These 22 T cell receptor beta chains came from one sample sequenced in a study of T cells in Graves' hyperthyroidism and ophthalmopathy. The source material, RNA transcripts, was used to amplify TCR beta CDR3 regions. Carried out on the TCR CDR3, a first-round RT-PCR used the HTBI primer set. TCRdb analysed the multiplex PCR reads with MiXCR anew, one entry per CDR3 protein. The table records under 800,000 distinct CDR3 sequences, around 15% of them present only once. The sequenced sample was blood. These receptors all stem from a woman under 30 with Graves' hyperthyroidism.

The rearrangement uses TRBV6-2 or TRBV6-3 and TRBJ2-6; no clear D gene. CDR3 length: 15 residues. Trimming removed 6 bases from V and 1 base from J, with 10 bases in between. Germline V gives CDR1 MNHEY, CDR2 SVGEGT. The CDR3 spells CASRETRSGANVLTF. The CDR3 DNA reads TGTGCCAGCAGGGAGACTCGTTCTGGGGCCAACGTCCTGACTTTC.

This clonotype was counted at least ten times. The V call is TRBV20-1, the J call TRBJ1-5; the D is unclear. Germline V gene data show CDR1 as DFQATT and CDR2 as SNEGSKA (reference sequence). This CDR3 spans 14 amino acids. Deletions cut 3 bases from V and 7 bases from J, with 16 bases between. The DNA for the CDR3 is TGCAGTGCTAGTGGTCTTCTCCCTGGGCAGCCCCAGCATTTT. Translation: CSASGLLPGQPQHF.

This clonotype was recorded at least ten times. The chain joins TRBV7-2 to TRBJ2-3, with 8 bases identical to TRBD2. Trimming removed 5 bases from V and 5 bases from J; junction bases left unmatched: 6. This CDR3 spans 14 amino acids. Germline values: CDR1 SGHTA, CDR2 FQGNSA. The CDR3, as DNA: TGTGCCAGCAGCCCAGGACTAGCCCAAGATACGCAGTATTTT. It is translated as CASSPGLAQDTQYF.

This rearrangement joins TRBV6-6 to TRBJ1-1; D remains ambiguous. This CDR3 spans 14 amino acids. CDR1 MNHNY and CDR2 SVGAGI come from the germline V gene (reference sequence). The V end was cut by 1 base, the J end by 1 base, with 7 bases between. CDR3 amino acids: CASSYWRENTEAFF. Here the CDR3 DNA reads TGTGCCAGCAGTTACTGGAGGGAGAACACTGAAGCTTTCTTT.

This clonotype turned up a few times. The chain links TRBV24-1 to TRBJ2-2; 10 nucleotides agree with TRBD1. In germline, CDR1 is KGHDR, CDR2 SFDVKD. The V gene end was trimmed by 5 bases and the J gene end by 0 bases; junction bases not matched to a gene: 5. The CDR3 extends over 17 amino acids. The DNA for the CDR3 is TGTGCCACCAGTGGGGGACAGGGGACCCCGAACACCGGGGAGCTGTTTTTT. Protein sequence: CATSGGQGTPNTGELFF.

This clonotype was picked up many times. This chain uses TRBV18 with TRBJ2-7; D is possibly TRBD2 (6 bases). Deletions cut 2 bases from V and 0 bases from J, with 8 bases between. The CDR3 totals 14 residues. Per the germline V gene, CDR1 is KGHSH and CDR2 is LQKENI. The CDR3 coding sequence is TGTGCCAGCTCACCAACTAGCACCTCCTACGAGCAGTACTTC. Encoded protein: CASSPTSTSYEQYF.

This clonotype was counted between two and nine times. The genes are TRBV20-1 and TRBJ2-1; the match to TRBD2 covers 10 bases. Germline-derived CDR1 and CDR2 are DFQATT and SNEGSKA (reference sequence). The ends lost 2 bases at V and 9 bases at J; junction bases unmatched: 7. The CDR3 spans 14 residues. DNA for the CDR3: TGCAGTGCTAGAAGGCTAGCGGGAGCATCTGAGCAGTTCTTC. Encoded protein: CSARRLAGASEQFF.

This clonotype was seen repeatedly, ten times or more. The chain has TRBV2 and TRBJ1-1; unclear D gene. Trimming removed 5 bases from V and 6 bases from J, with 13 bases in between. CDR3 size: 13 residues. Germline CDR1 SNHLY, CDR2 FYNNEI. The CDR3 DNA follows: TGTGCCAGCAGTCCCGGATACACGGCTGAAGCTTTCTTT. Translation gives CASSPGYTAEAFF. The variable domain in full, with the rest retrieved from reference TRBV2 and TRBJ1-1, is EPEVTQTPSHQVTQMGQEVILRCVPISNHLYFYWYRQILGQKVEFLVSFYNNEISEKSEIFDDQFSVERPDGSNFTLKIRSTKLEDSAMYFCASSPGYTAEAFFGQGTRLTVV.

Regarding this clonotype: This sequence may be a read error, since a much larger clone differs from it by one base. This is likely a read error, given that the CDR3 carries no conserved phenylalanine or tryptophan at its end. The chain is built from TRBV3-1 and TRBJ1-4; possible D gene TRBD1, 5 bases. Trimming pared 4 bases from V and 0 bases from J, leaving 12 bases between. Germline loops: CDR1 LGHDT, CDR2 YNNKEL (reference sequence). The CDR3 runs 16 residues. The CDR3 loop is CASSPSGITTNEKLFI. CDR3 in DNA: TGTGCCAGCAGCCCTTCAGGGATCACAACTAATGAAAAACTGTTTATT.

V gene TRBV2 combines with J gene TRBJ2-1; no firm D call. The V end was cut by 3 bases, the J end by 7 bases, with 7 bases between. Germline CDR1 is SNHLY and CDR2 is FYNNEI. The CDR3 contains 12 residues. Written as DNA, the CDR3 is TGTGCCAGCAGTGATGGGGTTAATGAGCAGTTCTTC. It is translated as CASSDGVNEQFF.

At least ten counts were recorded for this clonotype. The V gene is TRBV7-9, the J gene TRBJ2-3; 8 positions match TRBD2. CDR1 is SEHNR and CDR2 is FQNEAQ in the germline V gene (reference sequence). There are 14 residues in the CDR3. After removal of 10 bases from V and 2 bases from J, the junction contained 8 bases not matched to a gene. CDR3 amino acids: CAIERERITDTQYF. The CDR3 DNA reads TGTGCCATCGAGCGGGAGCGGATCACAGATACGCAGTATTTT.

This clonotype has more than one count but fewer than ten. CDR3 protein: CASSPSAAPSYEQYF. The DNA of the CDR3 is TGTGCCAGCAGCCCCTCGGCGGCGCCTTCCTACGAGCAGTACTTC. J is TRBJ2-7 and V is TRBV11-2; D is unresolved. V lost 5 bases and J lost 1, with 15 bases in between. The CDR3 extends over 15 amino acids. The V gene's germline CDR1 is SGHAT and CDR2 FQNNGV.

Only a few counts were recorded for this clonotype. The chain combines TRBV20-1 with TRBJ2-2, with D unclear. V gave up 5 bases and J gave up 1 base, with 5 bases separating them. Germline V CDR1 and CDR2: DFQATT, SNEGSKA (reference sequence). CDR3 length: 12 amino acids. This CDR3 is CSALRNTGELFF. CDR3 nucleotides: TGCAGTGCTCTCCGGAACACCGGGGAGCTGTTTTTT.

This clonotype occurred many times. The chain couples TRBV7-8 to TRBJ2-7, with TRBD2 matching 8 bases. The CDR3 contains 12 residues. J gave up 7 bases and V 8 bases, and 7 bases lay outside the gene matches. Germline CDR1 SGHVS, CDR2 FQNEAQ. The CDR3 region has the DNA TGTGCCAGCGGGGGACGGGAGGGTGAGCAGTACTTC. Amino acid sequence: CASGGREGEQYF. Based on the CDR3 plus reference TRBV7-8 and TRBJ2-7, the full variable domain is GAGVSQSPRYKVAKRGQDVALRCDPISGHVSLFWYQQALGQGPEFLTYFQNEAQLDKSGLPSDRFFAERPEGSVSTLKIQRTQQEDSAVYLCASGGREGEQYFGPGTRLTVT.

This clonotype was detected many times. The gene calls are TRBV18 and TRBJ2-5, with unresolved D. Germline-derived CDR1 and CDR2 are KGHSH and LQKENI. The V and J ends lost 0 bases and 5 bases respectively, with 7 bases between them. The CDR3 is 13 residues long. The CDR3 is CASSPPSSETQYF. Here the CDR3 DNA reads TGTGCCAGCTCACCACCTTCCTCCGAGACCCAGTACTTC.

This chain links TRBV13 with TRBJ2-7; 8 bases fit TRBD1. CDR1 and CDR2 (germline): PRHDT, FYEKMQ (reference sequence). The CDR3 is made up of 18 amino acids. V lost 4 bases, J lost 2 bases, and 16 bases stayed unmatched. In nucleotides, the CDR3 is TGTGCCAGCAGCTCATCCGAACTAACAGGGGGATCCCCCTACGAGCAGTACTTC. Protein sequence: CASSSSELTGGSPYEQYF.

This clonotype came up a few times. CDR3 nucleotide sequence: TGTGCCAGTAGTATGGGGCAGAGTCATCCGCCCCAGCATTTT. Encoded protein: CASSMGQSHPPQHF. The chain has TRBV19 and TRBJ1-5; possible D gene TRBD1, 5 bases. The CDR3 contains 14 residues. V lost 3 bases to trimming and J lost 9 bases, with 15 bases between them. Germline V gene sequence: CDR1 LNHDA, CDR2 SQIVND (reference sequence).

This clonotype has at least ten counts. The chain joins TRBV27 to TRBJ2-7, with a possible D match to TRBD2 (6 bases). V lost 2 bases to trimming and J lost 0 bases, with 11 bases between them. This CDR3 has 15 residues. Germline CDR1 is MNHEY and CDR2 is SMNVEV (reference sequence). CDR3 DNA: TGTGCCAGCAGTTTAGGGGACGGGAGCTCCTACGAGCAGTACTTC. Protein product: CASSLGDGSSYEQYF.

Notes on this clonotype: A much bigger clone sits one base away, suggesting this may be a read error. CDR3 in amino acids: CASGPGGLGQARGYTF. The DNA for the CDR3 is TGCGCCAGCGGCCCTGGTGGCCTGGGACAGGCGAGGGGCTACACCTTC. The chain recombines TRBV5-1 with TRBJ1-2, with 8 bases identical to TRBD1. Trimming at V came to 7 bases and at J to 8 bases, leaving 19 bases not matched to a gene. This CDR3 has 16 residues. In germline, CDR1 is SGHRS, CDR2 YFSETQ.

This clonotype has a count of ten or more. The rearrangement uses TRBV3-1 and TRBJ1-2, with 9 bases aligning to TRBD1. The CDR3 covers 13 residues. The J segment lost 9 bases and the V segment lost 1 base, leaving 3 bases of the junction unmatched. Germline V CDR1 and CDR2: LGHDT, YNNKEL (reference sequence). CDR3 protein: CASSQGDRVSYTF. DNA for the CDR3: TGTGCCAGCAGCCAAGGGGACAGGGTTAGCTACACCTTC. Supplemented by reference TRBV3-1 and TRBJ1-2, the full variable domain reads DTAVSQTPKYLVTQMGNDKSIKCEQNLGHDTMYWYKQDSKKFLKIMFSYNNKELIINETVPNRFSPKSPDKAHLNLHINSLELGDSAVYFCASSQGDRVSYTFGSGTRLTVV.

This clonotype was recorded many times. The chain recombines TRBV11-2 with TRBJ2-1; D gene unclear. Between the trimmed V and J ends, which lost 2 bases and 6 bases, there was a span of 8 bases. The CDR3 consists of 13 residues. Germline-derived CDR1 and CDR2 are SGHAT and FQNNGV. CDR3 nucleotides: TGTGCCAGCAGCTTAAAGAGTGGCAATGAGCAGTTCTTC. Translation: CASSLKSGNEQFF.

This clonotype was observed at least ten times. This chain uses TRBV2 with TRBJ2-7; 9 bases map to TRBD2. Germline-derived CDR1 and CDR2 are SNHLY and FYNNEI. The CDR3 covers 14 residues. V shed 10 bases and J 3 bases; nucleotides not matched to a gene: 10. CDR3 residues: CATSDLAGRYEQYF. The CDR3 DNA follows: TGTGCCACTTCAGACCTAGCGGGACGCTACGAGCAGTACTTC. The full variable domain, completed using reference TRBV2 and TRBJ2-7, is EPEVTQTPSHQVTQMGQEVILRCVPISNHLYFYWYRQILGQKVEFLVSFYNNEISEKSEIFDDQFSVERPDGSNFTLKIRSTKLEDSAMYFCATSDLAGRYEQYFGPGTRLTVT.